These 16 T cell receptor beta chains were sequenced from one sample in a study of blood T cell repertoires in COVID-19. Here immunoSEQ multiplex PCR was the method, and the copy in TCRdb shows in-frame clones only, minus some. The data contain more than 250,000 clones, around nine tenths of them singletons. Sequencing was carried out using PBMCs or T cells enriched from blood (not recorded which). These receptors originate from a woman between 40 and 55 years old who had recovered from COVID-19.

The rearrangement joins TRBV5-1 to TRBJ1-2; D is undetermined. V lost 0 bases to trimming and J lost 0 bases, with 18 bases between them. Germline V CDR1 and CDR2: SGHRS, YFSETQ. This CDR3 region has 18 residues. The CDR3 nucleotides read TGCGCCAGCAGCTTGGAGGGAGGGCCCTTAATACCTAACTATGGCTACACCTTC. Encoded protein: CASSLEGGPLIPNYGYTF.

CDR3 sequence: CASRQGYQETQYF. In DNA form, the CDR3 reads TGTGCCAGCAGGCAGGGGTACCAAGAGACCCAGTACTTC. The J gene is TRBJ2-5, the V gene TRBV12-3 or TRBV12-4, with D maybe TRBD1 (6 bases). This CDR3 is built from 13 residues. Trimming left V 6 bases short and J 0 bases short, with 8 bases between.

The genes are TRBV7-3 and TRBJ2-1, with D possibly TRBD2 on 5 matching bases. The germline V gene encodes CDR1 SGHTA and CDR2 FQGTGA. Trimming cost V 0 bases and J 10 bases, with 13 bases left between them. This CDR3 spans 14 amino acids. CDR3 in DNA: TGTGCCAGCAGCTTAACCCCGGCTAGCTGGGAGCAGTTCTTC. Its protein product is CASSLTPASWEQFF.

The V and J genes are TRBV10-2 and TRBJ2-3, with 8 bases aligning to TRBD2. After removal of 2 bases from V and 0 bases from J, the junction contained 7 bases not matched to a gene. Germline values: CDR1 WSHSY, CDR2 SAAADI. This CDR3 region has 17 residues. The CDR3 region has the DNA TGCGCCAGCAGTGAGCCGAGCGGGAGTAGGAGCACAGATACGCAGTATTTT. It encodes CASSEPSGSRSTDTQYF.

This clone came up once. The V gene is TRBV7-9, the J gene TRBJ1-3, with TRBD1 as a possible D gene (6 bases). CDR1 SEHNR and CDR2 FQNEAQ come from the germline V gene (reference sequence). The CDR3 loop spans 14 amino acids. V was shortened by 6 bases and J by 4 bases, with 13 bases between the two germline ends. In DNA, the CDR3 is TGTGCCAGCAGTTCAGACAGGACGGGAAACACCATATATTTT. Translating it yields CASSSDRTGNTIYF.

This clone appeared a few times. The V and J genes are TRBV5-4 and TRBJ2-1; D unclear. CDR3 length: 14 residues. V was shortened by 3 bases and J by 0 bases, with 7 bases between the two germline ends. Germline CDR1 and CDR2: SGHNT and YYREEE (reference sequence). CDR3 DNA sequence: TGTGCCAGCAGCTCACAGAGCTCCTACAATGAGCAGTTCTTC. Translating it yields CASSSQSSYNEQFF.

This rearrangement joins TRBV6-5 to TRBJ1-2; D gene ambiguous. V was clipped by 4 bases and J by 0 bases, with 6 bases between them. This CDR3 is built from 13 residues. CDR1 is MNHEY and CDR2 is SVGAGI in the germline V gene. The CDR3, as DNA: TGTGCCAGCAGTTTAAGAGCTAACTATGGCTACACCTTC. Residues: CASSLRANYGYTF.

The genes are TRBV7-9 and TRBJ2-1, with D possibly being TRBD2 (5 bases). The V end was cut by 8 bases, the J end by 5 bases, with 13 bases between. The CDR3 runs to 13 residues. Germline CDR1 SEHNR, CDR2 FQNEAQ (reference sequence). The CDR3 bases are TGTGCCAGCGGAGGAGAGACTAACAATGAGCAGTTCTTC. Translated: CASGGETNNEQFF.

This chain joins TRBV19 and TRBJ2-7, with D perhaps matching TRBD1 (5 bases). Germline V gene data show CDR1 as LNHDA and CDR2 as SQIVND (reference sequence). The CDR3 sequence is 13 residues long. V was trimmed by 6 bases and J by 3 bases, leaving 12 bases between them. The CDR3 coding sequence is TGTGCCAGTAGCCCCCAGGGATACTACGAGCAGTACTTC. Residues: CASSPQGYYEQYF.

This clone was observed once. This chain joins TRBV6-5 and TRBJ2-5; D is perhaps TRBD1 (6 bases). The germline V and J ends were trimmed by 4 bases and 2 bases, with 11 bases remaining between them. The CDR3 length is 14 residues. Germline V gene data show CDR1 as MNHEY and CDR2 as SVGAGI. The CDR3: CASSSGTLQETQYF. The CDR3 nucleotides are TGTGCCAGCAGTTCCGGGACACTTCAAGAGACCCAGTACTTC.

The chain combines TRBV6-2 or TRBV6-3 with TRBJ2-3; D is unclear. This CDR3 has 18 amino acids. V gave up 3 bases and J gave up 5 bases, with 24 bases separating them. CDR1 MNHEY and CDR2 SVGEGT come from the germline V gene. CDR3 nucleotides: TGTGCCAGCAGTTATGCCAATCCCCCGCTGTGCTGCGGAGATACGCAGTATTTT. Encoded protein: CASSYANPPLCCGDTQYF.

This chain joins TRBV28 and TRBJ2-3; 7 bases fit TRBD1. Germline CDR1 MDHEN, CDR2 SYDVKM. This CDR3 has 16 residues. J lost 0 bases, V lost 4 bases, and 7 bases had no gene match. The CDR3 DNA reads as TGTGCCAGCAGTTCCCTGACAGGGTCTAGCACAGATACGCAGTATTTT. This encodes CASSSLTGSSTDTQYF.

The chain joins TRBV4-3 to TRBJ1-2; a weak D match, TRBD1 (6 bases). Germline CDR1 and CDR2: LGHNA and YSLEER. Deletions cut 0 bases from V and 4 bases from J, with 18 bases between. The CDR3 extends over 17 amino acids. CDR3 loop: CASSQEFRTAIPYGYTF. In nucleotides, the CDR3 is TGCGCCAGCAGCCAAGAATTTCGGACAGCTATTCCCTATGGCTACACCTTC.

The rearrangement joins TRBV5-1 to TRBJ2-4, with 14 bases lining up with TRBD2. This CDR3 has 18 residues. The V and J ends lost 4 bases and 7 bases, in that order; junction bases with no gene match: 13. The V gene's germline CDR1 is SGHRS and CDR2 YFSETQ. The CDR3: CASSAPGLAGENANIQYF. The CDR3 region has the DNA TGCGCCAGCAGCGCACCGGGACTAGCGGGGGAAAACGCCAACATTCAGTACTTC.

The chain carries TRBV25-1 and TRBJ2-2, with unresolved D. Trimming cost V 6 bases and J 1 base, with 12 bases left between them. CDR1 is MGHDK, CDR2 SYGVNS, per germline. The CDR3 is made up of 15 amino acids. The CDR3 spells CASRAPAGNTGELFF. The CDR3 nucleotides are TGTGCCAGCAGAGCCCCCGCAGGGAACACCGGGGAGCTGTTTTTT.

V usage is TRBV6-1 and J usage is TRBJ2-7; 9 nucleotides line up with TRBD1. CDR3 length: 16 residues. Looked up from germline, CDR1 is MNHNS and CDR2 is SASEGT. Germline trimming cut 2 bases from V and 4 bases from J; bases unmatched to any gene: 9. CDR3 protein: CASSETQTGGAYEQYF. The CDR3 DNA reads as TGTGCCAGCAGTGAAACCCAGACAGGGGGTGCATACGAGCAGTACTTC.